The 5 T cell receptor beta chains below were found in one sample sequenced in a study of beta chain features in type 1 diabetes (dated by TCRdb to the late 2010s). To prepare the library, the immunoSEQ multiplex PCR assay was applied. The High Capacity cDNA Reverse Transcription Kit was used to reverse transcribe all of the isolated RNA, meaning that expressed TCRB transcripts were what got sequenced. TCRdb's version of the immuneACCESS table is confined to in-frame rearrangements and falls short of the full clone set. An unresolved V gene accounts for under half of the shortfall where checked; the remainder is of unknown origin. Across this sample there are 60,000 or so clones, with 59% seen only once. The top ten clones comprise 2.2% of the sample. Sequenced sample: Tregs from blood. Reading the label with the study, this specimen's cell subset or site is: regulatory CD4+ T cells. Receptors were obtained from a woman aged 18-30 years in good health.

The genes are TRBV7-2 and TRBJ2-2; possible D gene TRBD2, 7 bases. The germline gives CDR1 SGHTA, CDR2 FQGNSA. V dropped 5 bases and J dropped 5 bases, with 18 bases sitting between them. This CDR3 region has 16 residues. The CDR3 loop reads CASSPTRGARTGELFF. DNA for the CDR3: TGTGCCAGCAGCCCAACCCGGGGGGCTCGGACCGGGGAGCTGTTTTTT.

This rearrangement joins TRBV19 to TRBJ1-2, with 11 bases fitting TRBD1. Germline CDR1 is LNHDA and CDR2 is SQIVND (reference sequence). The ends lost 3 bases at V and 3 bases at J; junction bases unmatched: 6. The CDR3 consists of 16 residues. Here the CDR3 DNA reads TGTGCCAGTAGTATCGGAGGGACAGGGGGGCACTATGGCTACACCTTC. Residues: CASSIGGTGGHYGYTF. Together with reference TRBV19 and TRBJ1-2, the CDR3 gives the full variable domain: DGGITQSPKYLFRKEGQNVTLSCEQNLNHDAMYWYRQDPGQGLRLIYYSQIVNDFQKGDIAEGYSVSREKKESFPLTVTSAQKNPTAFYLCASSIGGTGGHYGYTFGSGTRLTVV.

The chain joins TRBV7-9 to TRBJ1-1; D not resolved. Trimming pared 5 bases from V and 0 bases from J, leaving 7 bases between. This CDR3 contains 13 residues. CDR1 and CDR2 (germline): SEHNR, FQNEAQ (reference sequence). CDR3 sequence (DNA): TGTGCCAGCAGCCCCCAAATGAACACTGAAGCTTTCTTT. Its protein is CASSPQMNTEAFF.

The chain has TRBV5-1 and TRBJ2-1, with a tentative D call TRBD2 (5 bases). Germline values: CDR1 SGHRS, CDR2 YFSETQ. The CDR3 contains 13 residues. Trimming removed 5 bases at V and 5 bases at J, with 11 bases between. The CDR3 here is CASSRGLNNEQFF. The CDR3 nucleotides are TGCGCCAGCAGTCGAGGACTGAACAATGAGCAGTTCTTC.

The gene calls are TRBV5-1 and TRBJ2-3, with 9 bases fitting TRBD2. The CDR3 consists of 15 residues. The V gene's germline CDR1 is SGHRS and CDR2 YFSETQ. V lost 1 base to trimming and J lost 2 bases; unmatched junction nucleotides: 2. CDR3 in amino acids: CASSLLAGHTDTQYF. In DNA, the CDR3 is TGCGCCAGCAGCTTGCTAGCGGGGCACACAGATACGCAGTATTTT.